This T cell receptor (beta chain) was identified in a study of cytomegalovirus exposure and HLA in healthy donors. Remarks on this clone: Its target is not known.

The V gene's germline CDR1 is SGHRS and CDR2 YFSETQ. CDR3 length: 15 residues. The V and J ends lost 0 bases and 8 bases, in that order; junction bases with no gene match: 11. General observations from the study: Reportedly, HLA-A and HLA-B alleles of most subjects were accurately predicted from TCR beta.

A multiplex PCR was run with 60 Vbeta primers and 13 Jbeta primers. Using immunoSEQ multiplex PCR, the repertoire was profiled, and TCRdb retains in-frame clones only, with some absent. The table has around 81,000 clones, 60% to 70% seen once. The receptor was derived from a man aged 30-40 years in good health and CMV-seropositive. Sequencing was carried out using PBMCs. The genes are TRBV5-1 and TRBJ2-7, with 7 positions matching TRBD1. The CDR3 DNA sequence: TGCGCCAGCAGCTTGGGTTTTGGGACAGCGGAGAAGCAGTACTTC. Translating gives CASSLGFGTAEKQYF. The entire variable domain, with the rest obtained from reference TRBV5-1 and TRBJ2-7, is as follows: KAGVTQTPRYLIKTRGQQVTLSCSPISGHRSVSWYQQTPGQGLQFLFEYFSETQRNKGNFPGRFSGRQFSNSRSEMNVSTLELGDSALYLCASSLGFGTAEKQYFGPGTRLTVT.